Below, 29 T cell receptor beta chains from the same sample are listed, as sequenced in a study of T cell responses to AZD1222 COVID-19 vaccine. Assay: immunoSEQ multiplex PCR; the TCRdb copy retains only in-frame clones and omits some. The sample has about 110,000 clones, under 90% seen once. The starting material was peripheral blood, obtained on day 0 of AZD1222 vaccination. The receptors shown here come from an adult in good health.

The CDR3 loop is CASTPEDTDTQYF. The DNA of the CDR3 is TGTGCCAGCACCCCGGAAGACACAGATACGCAGTATTTT. This chain joins TRBV9 and TRBJ2-3; the D is unclear. Trimming pared 6 bases from V and 2 bases from J, leaving 10 bases between. Germline V CDR1 and CDR2: SGDLS, YYNGEE. This CDR3 is built from 13 residues.

The chain carries TRBV5-1 and TRBJ1-5; 9 bases map to TRBD1. V shed 5 bases, J shed 0 bases, and the junction held 6 bases outside the gene matches. Germline CDR1 is SGHRS and CDR2 is YFSETQ. The CDR3 spans 16 residues. As DNA, the CDR3 is TGCGCCAGCAGTCCCGGGACAGGGAATAGCAATCAGCCCCAGCATTTT. Its protein is CASSPGTGNSNQPQHF. Full variable domain (remainder filled in from reference TRBV5-1 and TRBJ1-5): KAGVTQTPRYLIKTRGQQVTLSCSPISGHRSVSWYQQTPGQGLQFLFEYFSETQRNKGNFPGRFSGRQFSNSRSEMNVSTLELGDSALYLCASSPGTGNSNQPQHFGDGTRLSIL.

This sequence joins TRBV7-9 and TRBJ2-5; TRBD2 might be the D (5 bases). Trimming shortened V by 1 base and J by 0 bases, and 12 bases separated the two germline ends. The CDR3 totals 16 residues. Germline assignment: CDR1 SEHNR and CDR2 FQNEAQ (reference sequence). Written as DNA, the CDR3 is TGTGCCAGCAGCTTAGATCGGACTTCTTACCAAGAGACCCAGTACTTC. It is translated as CASSLDRTSYQETQYF.

This clone was counted a single time. V and J are TRBV24-1 and TRBJ2-2, with a possible D match to TRBD1 (5 bases). The CDR3 length is 15 residues. Germline assignment: CDR1 KGHDR and CDR2 SFDVKD. Trimming removed 1 base from V and 1 base from J, with 6 bases in between. The CDR3 loop reads CATSDFGQNTGELFF. The CDR3 DNA reads as TGTGCCACCAGTGATTTTGGACAGAACACCGGGGAGCTGTTTTTT.

This clone was seen a single time. This chain joins TRBV19 and TRBJ2-7; D is ambiguous. The germline V gene encodes CDR1 LNHDA and CDR2 SQIVND (reference sequence). The CDR3 is made up of 13 amino acids. Trimming stripped 5 bases from V and 3 bases from J, with 11 bases between. This chain's CDR3 is CASSLLQSYEQYF. The CDR3 DNA follows: TGTGCCAGTAGTCTGTTGCAAAGCTACGAGCAGTACTTC.

The chain employs TRBV5-4 and TRBJ1-1; D unresolved. The CDR3 sequence is 15 residues long. Deletions cut 4 bases from V and 5 bases from J, with 18 bases between. Germline V gene sequence: CDR1 SGHNT, CDR2 YYREEE (reference sequence). CDR3 sequence reads: CASSPGRGEGTEAFF. The CDR3 nucleotides read TGTGCCAGCAGCCCTGGGCGCGGGGAAGGTACTGAAGCTTTCTTT.

This chain uses TRBV30 with TRBJ1-2; TRBD1 agrees at 8 bases. This CDR3 has 12 residues. CDR1 is GTSNPN, CDR2 SVGIG, per germline (reference sequence). V lost 1 base and J lost 8; bases outside the gene matches: 3. Written as DNA, the CDR3 is TGTGCCTGGAGTGGACAGGGGTCCGGCTACACCTTC. It codes for CAWSGQGSGYTF.

The V call is TRBV5-8, the J call TRBJ1-5; D gene uncertain. V was cut by 4 bases and J by 3 bases, with 11 bases left in between. Germline V lookup: CDR1 SGHTS, CDR2 YDEGEE. The CDR3 loop spans 14 amino acids. The CDR3 sequence: CASSPDGYNQPQHF. DNA of the CDR3: TGTGCCAGCAGCCCGGACGGATACAATCAGCCCCAGCATTTT.

CDR3 nucleotides: TGTGCCTGGACCGGACAGGGGGGGGCTGAAGCTTTCTTT. Amino acids: CAWTGQGGAEAFF. The rearrangement links TRBV30 to TRBJ1-1; 10 positions agree with TRBD1. CDR3 length: 13 residues. Germline V gives CDR1 GTSNPN, CDR2 SVGIG (reference sequence). J was trimmed by 6 bases and V by 4 bases; bases with no gene match: 5.

The rearrangement uses TRBV18 and TRBJ1-1; D uncertain. This CDR3 is built from 13 residues. Trimming stripped 8 bases from V and 0 bases from J, with 10 bases between. Per the germline V gene, CDR1 is KGHSH and CDR2 is LQKENI. CDR3 sequence reads: CASSSTMNTEAFF. DNA of the CDR3: TGTGCCAGCAGTTCGACAATGAACACTGAAGCTTTCTTT.

This chain's CDR3 is CASSIDGISGNTIYF. DNA for the CDR3: TGTGCCAGCAGCATCGACGGAATCTCTGGAAACACCATATATTTT. The chain couples TRBV7-6 to TRBJ1-3; D ambiguous. CDR3 length: 15 residues. Per the germline V gene, CDR1 is SGHVS and CDR2 is FNYEAQ. V was pared by 5 bases and J by 0 bases, with 11 bases between.

The rearrangement uses TRBV7-6 and TRBJ1-4, with D possibly TRBD1 on 5 matching bases. Germline lookup yields CDR1 SGHVS and CDR2 FNYEAQ. The CDR3 is made up of 16 amino acids. V dropped 5 bases and J dropped 7 bases, with 20 bases sitting between them. The CDR3 sequence: CASSPKLGQGAEKLFF. Here the CDR3 DNA reads TGTGCCAGCAGCCCTAAGCTTGGGCAAGGGGCTGAAAAACTGTTTTTT. The entire variable domain, with the rest obtained from reference TRBV7-6 and TRBJ1-4, is as follows: GAGVSQSPRYKVTKRGQDVALRCDPISGHVSLYWYRQALGQGPEFLTYFNYEAQQDKSGLPNDRFSAERPEGSISTLTIQRTEQRDSAMYRCASSPKLGQGAEKLFFGSGTQLSVL.

This clone was recorded only once. The V gene is TRBV7-3, the J gene TRBJ2-7; 9 positions match TRBD2. Germline CDR1 and CDR2: SGHTA and FQGTGA. The CDR3 totals 14 residues. V shed 5 bases, J shed 0 bases, and the junction held 2 bases outside the gene matches. The DNA for the CDR3 is TGTGCCAGCAGCATTAGCGGGAGCTCCTACGAGCAGTACTTC. Translating it yields CASSISGSSYEQYF.

This clone was seen a handful of times. The rearrangement joins TRBV5-1 to TRBJ2-7; D uncertain. Deletions cut 0 bases from V and 0 bases from J, with 7 bases between. This CDR3 contains 14 residues. Germline loops: CDR1 SGHRS, CDR2 YFSETQ. In nucleotides, the CDR3 is TGCGCCAGCAGCTTGGGCGACGTCTCCTACGAGCAGTACTTC. This codes for CASSLGDVSYEQYF.

V usage is TRBV28 and J usage is TRBJ1-4; D is ambiguous. The CDR3 sequence is 11 residues long. Trimming removed 2 bases from V and 8 bases from J, with 3 bases in between. CDR1 MDHEN and CDR2 SYDVKM come from the germline V gene. CDR3 bases: TGTGCCAGCAGTTTACGAGAAAAACTGTTTTTT. It is translated as CASSLREKLFF.

V gene TRBV12-3 or TRBV12-4 combines with J gene TRBJ1-1; a weak D match, TRBD1 (6 bases). The CDR3 is 13 residues long. The germline V and J ends were trimmed by 8 bases and 6 bases, with 16 bases remaining between them. For the CDR3, the DNA is TGTGCCAGCCAGATCTATGAGGGGGCTGAAGCTTTCTTT. Its translation: CASQIYEGAEAFF.

The chain joins TRBV5-1 to TRBJ2-7, with 8 bases aligning to TRBD1. The ends lost 5 bases at V and 2 bases at J; junction bases unmatched: 6. The CDR3 runs 14 residues. Germline values: CDR1 SGHRS, CDR2 YFSETQ. CDR3 loop: CASRPGQGTYEQYF. The CDR3 coding sequence is TGCGCCAGCAGGCCCGGACAGGGAACCTACGAGCAGTACTTC.

This chain joins TRBV18 and TRBJ1-5; D is ambiguous. CDR3 size: 13 residues. The V and J ends lost 2 bases and 1 base respectively, with 3 bases between them. The germline gives CDR1 KGHSH, CDR2 LQKENI. CDR3 sequence: CASSPVSNQPQHF. The CDR3 region has the DNA TGTGCCAGCTCACCAGTAAGCAATCAGCCCCAGCATTTT.

The chain joins TRBV6-4 to TRBJ2-1; D possibly uses TRBD1 or TRBD2 (5 bases each). Germline CDR1 reads MRHNA; CDR2 reads SNTAGT. The germline V and J ends were trimmed by 3 bases and 0 bases, with 9 bases remaining between them. This CDR3 is built from 15 residues. CDR3 bases: TGTGCCAGCAGTGATGGGGGTCTCTCCTACAATGAGCAGTTCTTC. This codes for CASSDGGLSYNEQFF.

This clone was observed a single time. The gene calls are TRBV29-1 and TRBJ2-7; 12 nucleotides match TRBD1. Germline trimming cut 7 bases from V and 7 bases from J; bases unmatched to any gene: 5. This CDR3 contains 12 residues. Per germline, CDR1 SQVTM and CDR2 ANQGSEA. The CDR3 here is CSAGTGGREQYF. Written as DNA, the CDR3 is TGCAGCGCCGGGACAGGGGGCAGGGAGCAGTACTTC.

The chain couples TRBV30 to TRBJ2-7; D may be TRBD1 (6 bases). The germline V gene has CDR1 GTSNPN and CDR2 SVGIG (reference sequence). The CDR3 has 13 amino acids. The ends were cut back, 3 bases at V and 4 bases at J, with 13 bases in the middle. The CDR3 DNA is TGTGCCTGGAGCTCAGGGGATCGATACGAGCAGTACTTC. As protein: CAWSSGDRYEQYF.

V gene TRBV5-5 combines with J gene TRBJ2-1; 7 positions agree with TRBD1. This CDR3 region has 13 residues. Per the germline V gene, CDR1 is SGHKS and CDR2 is YYEKEE (reference sequence). The ends lost 1 base at V and 9 bases at J; junction bases unmatched: 4. The CDR3 loop reads CASSLLGGGEQFF. The CDR3 nucleotides read TGTGCCAGCAGCTTGCTAGGGGGCGGTGAGCAGTTCTTC.

V and J are TRBV14 and TRBJ1-1; the D gene is possibly TRBD1 (5 bases). Germline CDR1 reads SGHDN; CDR2 reads FVKESK. The CDR3 covers 15 residues. V was shortened by 2 bases and J by 1 base, with 11 bases between the two germline ends. The CDR3 coding sequence is TGTGCCAGCAGCCAATTCTCCGACAGGAACACTGAAGCTTTCTTT. Translating gives CASSQFSDRNTEAFF.

The chain uses TRBV5-1 and TRBJ1-1; TRBD1 agrees at 9 bases. The CDR3 totals 15 residues. Germline lookup yields CDR1 SGHRS and CDR2 YFSETQ. With 3 bases clipped from V and 4 bases from J, the junction kept 7 bases outside the gene matches. The CDR3 DNA reads TGCGCCAGCAGCTACTCCGGGACAGGGATCACTGAAGCTTTCTTT. Translation gives CASSYSGTGITEAFF.

This clone was seen a handful of times. The genes are TRBV5-6 and TRBJ1-5; D is uncertain. CDR1 and CDR2 from the germline V gene are SGHDT and YYEEEE. CDR3 length: 16 residues. The V end lost 0 bases, the J end lost 2 bases, and 12 bases lay between the germline ends. The CDR3 coding sequence is TGTGCCAGCAGCTTGGGAGGGAGCTGGGGCAATCAGCCCCAGCATTTT. Protein product: CASSLGGSWGNQPQHF.

The chain links TRBV7-3 to TRBJ2-1; the match to TRBD2 covers 7 bases. J lost 4 bases, V lost 2 bases, and 8 bases had no gene match. Germline-derived CDR1 and CDR2 are SGHTA and FQGTGA. The CDR3 length is 16 residues. CDR3 nucleotides: TGTGCCAGCAGCTTATATGCGGTAGCGGGTTACAATGAGCAGTTCTTC. This gives the protein CASSLYAVAGYNEQFF.

The CDR3 sequence is CASSLVERRRGGETQYF. CDR3 in DNA: TGTGCCAGCAGCTTAGTAGAACGCCGACGGGGTGGGGAGACCCAGTACTTC. The chain couples TRBV11-2 to TRBJ2-5; possibly TRBD2 for D (5 bases). V lost 1 base to trimming and J lost 5 bases, with 20 bases between them. There are 17 residues in the CDR3. The germline gives CDR1 SGHAT, CDR2 FQNNGV.

The rearrangement links TRBV6-5 to TRBJ2-1, with D uncertain. Trimming removed 4 bases at V and 6 bases at J, with 10 bases between. The germline CDR1 and CDR2 sequences are MNHEY and SVGAGI. There are 13 residues in the CDR3. This chain's CDR3 is CASSFKPGNEQFF. CDR3 in DNA: TGTGCCAGCAGTTTTAAACCGGGCAATGAGCAGTTCTTC.

This chain uses TRBV7-2 with TRBJ2-1; D unclear. Per germline, CDR1 SGHTA and CDR2 FQGNSA. The V gene lost 2 bases and the J gene lost 6 bases, with 14 bases spanning the gap. The CDR3 runs to 15 residues. This chain's CDR3 is CASSLRGPSGNEQFF. The CDR3 DNA sequence: TGTGCCAGCAGCTTACGCGGACCAAGTGGCAATGAGCAGTTCTTC. Using reference TRBV7-2 and TRBJ2-1 for the parts outside the CDR3, the full variable domain is GAGVSQSPSNKVTEKGKDVELRCDPISGHTALYWYRQSLGQGLEFLIYFQGNSAPDKSGLPSDRFSAERTGGSVSTLTIQRTQQEDSAVYLCASSLRGPSGNEQFFGPGTRLTVL.